A selection of T cell receptor beta chains follows, all from one sample in a study of T cell responses to AZD1222 COVID-19 vaccine. Measured with immunoSEQ multiplex PCR; TCRdb has only the in-frame clones, and not every one. The sample lists some 91,000 clones, 85% to 95% occurring once. The sample in question was peripheral blood, obtained on day 0 of AZD1222 vaccination. All receptors come from an adult in good health. CDR3s include the opening cysteine and the closing phenylalanine or tryptophan. D genes are given only for firm matches. A row's size may be missing; if present it is once, few, many or a size class.

v_gene	j_gene	abundance	d_gene	CDR3nt	CDR3aa
TRBV6-4	TRBJ2-1	-	-	TGTGCCAGCAGTGACTCGAATGACGGCAACAATGAGCAGTTCTTC	CASSDSNDGNNEQFF
TRBV2	TRBJ1-5	-	-	TGTGCCAGCAGCCGGACAGACTTAAATCAGCCCCAGCATTTT	CASSRTDLNQPQHF
TRBV28	TRBJ1-2	-	-	TGTGCCAGCAGCTCGAGCGGACATGGTGGCTACACCTTC	CASSSSGHGGYTF
TRBV13	TRBJ1-3	few	-	TGTGCCAGCAGCTTAGGGGACCTGATGGGTGGAAACACCATATATTTT	CASSLGDLMGGNTIYF
TRBV5-1	TRBJ1-4	-	-	TGCGCCAGCAGCCTCCGGACAGCCTCTAATGAAAAACTGTTTTTT	CASSLRTASNEKLFF
TRBV30	TRBJ2-2	-	-	TGTGCCTGGAGCGTTAGCGGCGTTAACACCGGGGAGCTGTTTTTT	CAWSVSGVNTGELFF
TRBV7-2	TRBJ1-1	-	TRBD1	TGTGCCAGCAGTTCATTAGGACAGGGGCTGAACACTGAAGCTTTCTTT	CASSSLGQGLNTEAFF
TRBV5-1	TRBJ1-2	-	-	TGCGCCAGCACCCTGGATCAGGGAGTAAACTATGGCTACACCTTC	CASTLDQGVNYGYTF
TRBV7-2	TRBJ2-7	-	TRBD1	TGTGCCAGCAGCGGATCAACAGGGGGGTACGAGCAGTACTTC	CASSGSTGGYEQYF
TRBV5-5	TRBJ2-2	-	TRBD1	TGTGCCAGCAGCAGGGACAGGAACACCGGGGAGCTGTTTTTT	CASSRDRNTGELFF
TRBV3-1/TRBV3-2	TRBJ1-5	-	TRBD1	TGTGCCAGCAGCCAGGACAGGGGGCCGCGGCAGCCCCAGCATTTT	CASSQDRGPRQPQHF
TRBV6-5	TRBJ2-7	-	TRBD1	TGTGCCAGCAGTAAGGGGACAGGGGTACTCTACGAGCAGTACTTC	CASSKGTGVLYEQYF
TRBV3-1/TRBV3-2	TRBJ2-7	-	-	TGTGCCAGCAGCTCTCCGGGGTCGTACGAGCAGTACTTC	CASSSPGSYEQYF
TRBV4-2	TRBJ2-3	-	TRBD2	TGTGCCAGCAGCCAAGATCGGTCGGGAGGGCCGGGGACAGATACGCAGTATTTT	CASSQDRSGGPGTDTQYF
TRBV7-3	TRBJ2-3	-	TRBD1	TGTGCCAGCAGCTCCTCCGGAGGACAGGGGAATACGCAGTATTTT	CASSSSGGQGNTQYF
TRBV25-1	TRBJ2-5	-	TRBD1	TGTGCCAGCGGGAGACAGGGCCAAGAGACCCAGTACTTC	CASGRQGQETQYF
TRBV2	TRBJ1-4	-	-	TGTGCCACTCAAGGGCTACTCGCAACTAATGAAAAACTGTTTTTT	CATQGLLATNEKLFF